Shown below are 23 T cell receptor beta chains from a single sample sequenced in a study of cytomegalovirus exposure and HLA in healthy donors. The PCR made use of 60 Vbeta and 13 Jbeta primers. The data were produced by immunoSEQ multiplex PCR, yet TCRdb's version contains in-frame clones alone and is incomplete. Its table lists approximately 120,000 clones. Sequenced sample: PBMCs. These receptors all come from a man aged 18-30 years in good health and CMV-seronegative.

The chain is built from TRBV2 and TRBJ1-1, with D unresolved. Germline CDR1 reads SNHLY; CDR2 reads FYNNEI. This CDR3 has 13 residues. Trimming left V 11 bases short and J 4 bases short, with 17 bases between. CDR3 sequence: CAGGEGHLTEAFF. The DNA of the CDR3 is TGTGCCGGAGGCGAGGGCCACCTCACTGAAGCTTTCTTT.

Of note for this clone: Other DNA sequences of this sample code for an identical CDR3. The V gene is TRBV6-5, the J gene TRBJ1-1, with D possibly being TRBD1 (5 bases). Germline V gene sequence: CDR1 MNHEY, CDR2 SVGAGI. The germline V and J ends were trimmed by 0 bases and 1 base, with 6 bases remaining between them. The CDR3 is 14 amino acids. CDR3 in DNA: TGTGCCAGCAGTTACTCGACAGCGAACACTGAAGCTTTCTTT. Amino acids: CASSYSTANTEAFF.

The genes are TRBV5-1 and TRBJ2-6; D remains ambiguous. This CDR3 has 18 residues. V was trimmed by 0 bases and J by 0 bases, leaving 13 bases between them. The germline CDR1 and CDR2 sequences are SGHRS and YFSETQ. The CDR3 sequence is CASSLELSGLSGANVLTF. In DNA form, the CDR3 reads TGCGCCAGCAGCTTGGAACTTTCGGGTCTCTCTGGGGCCAACGTCCTGACTTTC.

The chain uses TRBV5-1 and TRBJ1-1; TRBD1 matches at 11 bases. CDR1 and CDR2 from the germline V gene are SGHRS and YFSETQ. V shed 0 bases and J 4 bases; nucleotides not matched to a gene: 8. The CDR3 has 17 amino acids. CDR3 residues: CASSLDPPGTGGTEAFF. The CDR3 DNA sequence: TGCGCCAGCAGCTTGGACCCCCCTGGGACAGGGGGCACTGAAGCTTTCTTT.

The chain recombines TRBV7-9 with TRBJ2-7, with no clear D. This CDR3 region has 13 residues. V lost 5 bases and J lost 3, with 11 bases in between. Germline values: CDR1 SEHNR, CDR2 FQNEAQ (reference sequence). The DNA for the CDR3 is TGTGCCAGCAGCACCCCCAGACTCTACGAGCAGTACTTC. Translating it yields CASSTPRLYEQYF.

This chain links TRBV28 with TRBJ2-7; D is perhaps TRBD1 (6 bases). The V end lost 3 bases, the J end lost 6 bases, and 12 bases lay between the germline ends. This CDR3 contains 13 residues. Germline CDR1 MDHEN, CDR2 SYDVKM. CDR3 sequence: CASSFPRGSEQYF. CDR3 nucleotides: TGTGCCAGCAGTTTTCCCAGGGGTAGCGAGCAGTACTTC.

Written as DNA, the CDR3 is TGTGCCACCAGCAGACTCGGGACAGAGGGTGGAAGACTCTATGGCTACACCTTC. This encodes CATSRLGTEGGRLYGYTF. This sequence joins TRBV15 and TRBJ1-2, with TRBD1 matching over 7 bases. Germline CDR1 LNHNV, CDR2 YYDKDF (reference sequence). The V and J ends lost 2 bases and 4 bases, in that order; junction bases with no gene match: 16. The CDR3 loop spans 18 amino acids.

This rearrangement joins TRBV10-3 to TRBJ2-7; 12 bases map to TRBD2. The V gene end was trimmed by 6 bases and the J gene end by 2 bases; junction bases not matched to a gene: 5. The germline V gene has CDR1 ENHRY and CDR2 SYGVKD. The CDR3 is 15 residues long. The CDR3, as DNA: TGTGCCATCAGGCCGACTAGCGGGAGTCCCTACGAGCAGTACTTC. Translating it yields CAIRPTSGSPYEQYF.

CDR3 in DNA: TGTGCCAGTAGTCGACTAGTCTCCTACTACAATGAGCAGTTCTTC. Translation gives CASSRLVSYYNEQFF. The chain is built from TRBV19 and TRBJ2-1, with D possibly TRBD2 on 6 matching bases. With 5 bases removed from V and 3 bases from J, the gap between germline ends came to 14 bases. CDR1 is LNHDA, CDR2 SQIVND, per germline (reference sequence). The CDR3 extends over 15 amino acids.

J is TRBJ1-3 and V is TRBV7-8, with 10 bases aligning to TRBD1. The germline gives CDR1 SGHVS, CDR2 FQNEAQ. This CDR3 region has 14 residues. J lost 7 bases, V lost 5 bases, and 5 bases had no gene match. The CDR3 is CASSNPGQGNTIYF. CDR3 sequence (DNA): TGTGCCAGCAGCAATCCGGGACAGGGGAACACCATATATTTT.

The chain is built from TRBV2 and TRBJ1-6; 10 nucleotides agree with TRBD1. Germline-derived CDR1 and CDR2 are SNHLY and FYNNEI. This CDR3 comprises 13 residues. Trimming took 10 bases from V and 8 from J; bases not matched to a gene: 5. CDR3 loop: CAIDRGLDSPLHF. CDR3 in DNA: TGTGCCATCGACAGGGGGCTTGATTCACCCCTCCACTTT.

The chain combines TRBV7-9 with TRBJ1-6; no clear D gene. CDR3 size: 14 residues. Trimming stripped 5 bases from V and 3 bases from J, with 8 bases between. Germline V gene lookup returns CDR1 SEHNR and CDR2 FQNEAQ (reference sequence). The CDR3 DNA sequence: TGTGCCAGCAGCCCTCTTCTCTATAATTCACCCCTCCACTTT. Its protein product is CASSPLLYNSPLHF.

V and J are TRBV19 and TRBJ2-1, with D perhaps matching TRBD1 (5 bases). The V gene lost 5 bases and the J gene lost 0 bases, with 8 bases spanning the gap. The CDR3 has 14 residues. CDR1 LNHDA and CDR2 SQIVND come from the germline V gene (reference sequence). This chain's CDR3 is CASSPRVSYNEQFF. CDR3 nucleotide sequence: TGTGCCAGTAGTCCCAGGGTCTCCTACAATGAGCAGTTCTTC.

The rearrangement links TRBV10-1 to TRBJ2-1, with a tentative D call TRBD1 (6 bases). Trimming removed 4 bases at V and 9 bases at J, with 16 bases between. The CDR3 has 14 residues. Germline V CDR1 and CDR2: WNHNN, SYGVQD (reference sequence). In nucleotides, the CDR3 is TGCGCCAGCAGTGGGGCGCACAGGGTTGGTGAGCAGTTCTTC. The encoded protein is CASSGAHRVGEQFF.

On this clone itself: Within the sample, other DNA sequences also encode this same CDR3. The chain employs TRBV6-1 and TRBJ1-1; no reliable D call. Trimming left V 6 bases short and J 1 base short, with 9 bases between. Germline-derived CDR1 and CDR2 are MNHNS and SASEGT. The CDR3 sequence is 13 residues long. The CDR3 nucleotides are TGTGCCAGCAGCGCGAGGGAGAACACTGAAGCTTTCTTT. It yields the protein CASSARENTEAFF.

The chain carries TRBV18 and TRBJ2-3, with D perhaps matching TRBD1 (5 bases). Germline CDR1 KGHSH, CDR2 LQKENI. This CDR3 has 19 residues. V dropped 2 bases and J dropped 0 bases, with 21 bases sitting between them. The CDR3 DNA reads as TGTGCCAGCTCACCATATCTGAGTAGGGGCCCCTCTAGCACAGATACGCAGTATTTT. Amino acid sequence: CASSPYLSRGPSSTDTQYF.

V and J are TRBV5-1 and TRBJ2-7; weak D call: TRBD1 (5 bases). This CDR3 comprises 14 residues. The V end was cut by 4 bases, the J end by 6 bases, with 17 bases between. Germline V gives CDR1 SGHRS, CDR2 YFSETQ. CDR3 protein: CASSPARGAGEQYF. CDR3 coding DNA: TGCGCCAGCAGCCCGGCGCGTGGGGCCGGCGAGCAGTACTTC.

The chain recombines TRBV6-1 with TRBJ1-5; 7 bases map to TRBD1. Losses at the gene ends were 4 bases for V and 2 bases for J; bases not matched to a gene: 8. The CDR3 totals 16 residues. Per the germline V gene, CDR1 is MNHNS and CDR2 is SASEGT. The CDR3 loop reads CASSGQGSVGNQPQHF. CDR3 sequence (DNA): TGTGCCAGCAGTGGACAGGGAAGCGTTGGCAATCAGCCCCAGCATTTT.

This rearrangement joins TRBV10-1 to TRBJ2-5; 9 bases align to TRBD1. This CDR3 has 15 residues. V lost 3 bases to trimming and J lost 5 bases; unmatched junction nucleotides: 7. In germline, CDR1 is WNHNN, CDR2 SYGVQD (reference sequence). The CDR3 reads CASSDPTTGGETQYF. The CDR3 nucleotides read TGCGCCAGCAGTGATCCTACGACAGGGGGTGAGACCCAGTACTTC.

The rearrangement links TRBV27 to TRBJ1-6; 12 bases fit TRBD1. The CDR3 covers 17 residues. V was pared by 2 bases and J by 7 bases, with 6 bases of the junction left unmatched. CDR1 is MNHEY and CDR2 is SMNVEV in the germline V gene (reference sequence). CDR3 coding DNA: TGTGCCAGCAGTTTAGGCCTCGGGACAGGGGGCAATTCACCCCTCCACTTT. Its translation: CASSLGLGTGGNSPLHF.

The chain uses TRBV19 and TRBJ1-1, with a possible D match to TRBD1 (6 bases). The germline gives CDR1 LNHDA, CDR2 SQIVND (reference sequence). The CDR3 consists of 14 residues. V shed 5 bases and J shed 0 bases, with 10 bases lying between them. The CDR3 is CASSLRGLNTEAFF. CDR3 in DNA: TGTGCCAGTAGTCTCAGGGGATTGAACACTGAAGCTTTCTTT.

The chain uses TRBV4-1 and TRBJ2-7; TRBD1 might be the D (5 bases). This CDR3 contains 18 residues. Germline V gives CDR1 MGHRA, CDR2 YSYEKL. The V and J ends lost 2 bases and 1 base respectively, with 21 bases between them. The CDR3 DNA follows: TGCGCCAGCAGCCAAAGAAGTCCAGGGTCCCGTGGATCCTACGAGCAGTACTTC. This codes for CASSQRSPGSRGSYEQYF.

V and J are TRBV30 and TRBJ1-4, with D unresolved. The V end was cut by 3 bases, the J end by 10 bases, with 18 bases between. The CDR3 has 14 residues. CDR1 is GTSNPN and CDR2 is SVGIG in the germline V gene (reference sequence). CDR3 sequence (DNA): TGTGCCTGGAGCGCTGTCCGGGGTGGGAGAAAACTGTTTTTT. This sequence encodes CAWSAVRGGRKLFF. Full variable domain (outside the CDR3, taken from reference TRBV30 and TRBJ1-4): SQTIHQWPATLVQPVGSPLSLECTVEGTSNPNLYWYRQAAGRGLQLLFYSVGIGQISSEVPQNLSASRPQDRQFILSSKKLLLSDSGFYLCAWSAVRGGRKLFFGSGTQLSVL.